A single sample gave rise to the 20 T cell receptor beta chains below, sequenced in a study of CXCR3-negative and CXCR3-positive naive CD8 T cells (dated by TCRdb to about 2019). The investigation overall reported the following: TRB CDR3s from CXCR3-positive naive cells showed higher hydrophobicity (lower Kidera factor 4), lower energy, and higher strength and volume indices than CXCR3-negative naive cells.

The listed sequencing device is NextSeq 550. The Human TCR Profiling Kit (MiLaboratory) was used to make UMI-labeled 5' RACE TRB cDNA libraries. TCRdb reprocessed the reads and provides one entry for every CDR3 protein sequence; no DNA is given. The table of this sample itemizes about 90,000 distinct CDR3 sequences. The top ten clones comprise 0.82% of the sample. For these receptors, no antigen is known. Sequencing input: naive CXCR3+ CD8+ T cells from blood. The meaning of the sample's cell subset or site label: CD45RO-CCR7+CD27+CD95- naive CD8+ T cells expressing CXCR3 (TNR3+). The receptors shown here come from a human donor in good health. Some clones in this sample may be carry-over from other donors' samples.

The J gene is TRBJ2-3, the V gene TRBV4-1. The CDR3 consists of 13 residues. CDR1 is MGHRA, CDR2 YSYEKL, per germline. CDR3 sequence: CASSQVPEDTQYF.

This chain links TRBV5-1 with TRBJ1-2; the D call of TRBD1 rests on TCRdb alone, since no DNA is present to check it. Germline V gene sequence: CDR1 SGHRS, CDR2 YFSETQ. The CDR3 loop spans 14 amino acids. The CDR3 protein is CASSPPSTERGYTF.

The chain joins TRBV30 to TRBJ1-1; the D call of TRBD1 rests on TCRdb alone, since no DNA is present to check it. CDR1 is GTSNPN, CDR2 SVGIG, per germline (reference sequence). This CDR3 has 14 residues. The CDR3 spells CAWSVPGQNTEAFF.

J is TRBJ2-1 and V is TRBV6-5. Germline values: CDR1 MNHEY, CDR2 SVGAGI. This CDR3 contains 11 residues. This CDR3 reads CASSYSKEQFF.

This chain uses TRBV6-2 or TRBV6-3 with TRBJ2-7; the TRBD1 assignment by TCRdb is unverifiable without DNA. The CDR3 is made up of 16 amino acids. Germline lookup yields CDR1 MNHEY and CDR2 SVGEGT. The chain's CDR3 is CASSYPIDRENYEQYF.

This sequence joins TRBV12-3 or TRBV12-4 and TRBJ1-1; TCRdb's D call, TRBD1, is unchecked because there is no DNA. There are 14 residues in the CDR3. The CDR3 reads CASSPSEGRTEAFF.

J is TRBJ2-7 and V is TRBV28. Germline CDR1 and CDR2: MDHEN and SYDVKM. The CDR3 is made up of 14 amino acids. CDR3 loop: CASSGLGASYEQYF.

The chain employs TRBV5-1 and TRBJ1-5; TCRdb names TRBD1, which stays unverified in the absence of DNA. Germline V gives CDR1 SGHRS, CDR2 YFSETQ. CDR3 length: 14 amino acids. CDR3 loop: CASSLGSLNQPQHF.

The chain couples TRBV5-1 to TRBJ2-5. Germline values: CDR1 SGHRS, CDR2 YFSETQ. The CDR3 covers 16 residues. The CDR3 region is CASSLEGVGNWETQYF. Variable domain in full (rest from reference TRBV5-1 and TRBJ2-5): KAGVTQTPRYLIKTRGQQVTLSCSPISGHRSVSWYQQTPGQGLQFLFEYFSETQRNKGNFPGRFSGRQFSNSRSEMNVSTLELGDSALYLCASSLEGVGNWETQYFGPGTRLLVL.

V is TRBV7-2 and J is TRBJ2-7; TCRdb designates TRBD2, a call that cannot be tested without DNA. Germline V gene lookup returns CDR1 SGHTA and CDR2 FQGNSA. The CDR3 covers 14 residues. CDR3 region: CASSLVSGDYEQYF.

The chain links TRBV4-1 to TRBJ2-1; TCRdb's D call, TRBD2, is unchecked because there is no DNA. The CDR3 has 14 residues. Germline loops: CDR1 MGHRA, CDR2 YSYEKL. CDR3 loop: CASSQGGIVDEQFF.

Here the CDR3 reads CAWSVYRDGTGELFF. The chain employs TRBV30 and TRBJ2-2; the TCRdb D gene call, TRBD1, has no DNA to confirm it. This CDR3 is built from 15 residues. In germline, CDR1 is GTSNPN, CDR2 SVGIG (reference sequence).

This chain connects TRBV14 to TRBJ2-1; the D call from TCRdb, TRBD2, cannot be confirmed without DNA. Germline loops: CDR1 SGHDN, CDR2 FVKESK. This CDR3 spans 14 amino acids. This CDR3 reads CASSGLAAGNEQFF.

Here the CDR3 reads CSARAPGIVTGELYF. The chain carries TRBV20-1 and TRBJ2-3; the TCRdb D gene call, TRBD1, has no DNA to confirm it. The germline CDR1 and CDR2 sequences are DFQATT and SNEGSKA (reference sequence). The CDR3 spans 15 residues.

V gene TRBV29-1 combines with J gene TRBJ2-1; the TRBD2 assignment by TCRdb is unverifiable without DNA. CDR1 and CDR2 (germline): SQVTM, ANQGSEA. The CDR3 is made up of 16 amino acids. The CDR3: CSASYRGGRDLNEQFF.

The CDR3 protein is CASSAGTGREQYF. V usage is TRBV19 and J usage is TRBJ2-7; absent DNA, TCRdb's TRBD1 call cannot be checked. Germline CDR1 is LNHDA and CDR2 is SQIVND (reference sequence). This CDR3 is 13 amino acids long.

This CDR3 reads CASSSGPHYGDTQYF. V gene TRBV27 combines with J gene TRBJ2-3; TCRdb designates TRBD1, a call that cannot be tested without DNA. Germline values: CDR1 MNHEY, CDR2 SMNVEV (reference sequence). This CDR3 region has 15 residues.

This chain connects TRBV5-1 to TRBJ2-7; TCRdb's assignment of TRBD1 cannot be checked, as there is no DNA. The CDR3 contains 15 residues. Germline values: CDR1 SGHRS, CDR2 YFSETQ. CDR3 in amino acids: CASSLVLDIPGEQYF.

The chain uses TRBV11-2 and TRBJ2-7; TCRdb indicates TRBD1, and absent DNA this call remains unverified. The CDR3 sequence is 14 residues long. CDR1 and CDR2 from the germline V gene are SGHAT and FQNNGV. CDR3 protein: CASSLGGLLYEQYF. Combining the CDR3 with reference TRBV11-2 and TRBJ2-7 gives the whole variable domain EAGVAQSPRYKIIEKRQSVAFWCNPISGHATLYWYQQILGQGPKLLIQFQNNGVVDDSQLPKDRFSAERLKGVDSTLKIQPAKLEDSAVYLCASSLGGLLYEQYFGPGTRLTVT.

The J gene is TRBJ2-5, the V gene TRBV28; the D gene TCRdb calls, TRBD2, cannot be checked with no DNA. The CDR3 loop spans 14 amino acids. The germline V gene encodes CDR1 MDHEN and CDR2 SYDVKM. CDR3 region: CASSFEGGPETQYF.